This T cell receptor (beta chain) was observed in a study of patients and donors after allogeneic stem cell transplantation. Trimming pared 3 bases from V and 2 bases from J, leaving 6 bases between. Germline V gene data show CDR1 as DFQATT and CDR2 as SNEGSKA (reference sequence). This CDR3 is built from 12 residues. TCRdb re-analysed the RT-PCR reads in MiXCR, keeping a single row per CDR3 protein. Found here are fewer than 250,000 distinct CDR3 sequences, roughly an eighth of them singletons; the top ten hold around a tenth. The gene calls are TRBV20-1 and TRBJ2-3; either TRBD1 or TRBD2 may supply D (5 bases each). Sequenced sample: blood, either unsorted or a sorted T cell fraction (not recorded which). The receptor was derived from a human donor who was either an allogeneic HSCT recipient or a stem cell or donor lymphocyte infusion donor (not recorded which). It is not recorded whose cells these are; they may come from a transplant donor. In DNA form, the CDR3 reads TGCAGTGCTAGGGGGGACACAGATACGCAGTATTTT. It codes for CSARGDTDTQYF.